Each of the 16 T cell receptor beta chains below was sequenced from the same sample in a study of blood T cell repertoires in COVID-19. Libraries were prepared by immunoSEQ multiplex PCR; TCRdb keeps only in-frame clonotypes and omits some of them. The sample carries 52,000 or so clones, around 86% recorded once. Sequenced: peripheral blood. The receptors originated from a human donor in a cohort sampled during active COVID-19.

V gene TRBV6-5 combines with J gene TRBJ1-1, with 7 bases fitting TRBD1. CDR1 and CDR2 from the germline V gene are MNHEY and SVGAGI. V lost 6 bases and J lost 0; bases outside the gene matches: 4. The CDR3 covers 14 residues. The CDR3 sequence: CASRPTGLNTEAFF. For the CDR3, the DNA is TGTGCCAGCAGGCCGACAGGGCTGAACACTGAAGCTTTCTTT.

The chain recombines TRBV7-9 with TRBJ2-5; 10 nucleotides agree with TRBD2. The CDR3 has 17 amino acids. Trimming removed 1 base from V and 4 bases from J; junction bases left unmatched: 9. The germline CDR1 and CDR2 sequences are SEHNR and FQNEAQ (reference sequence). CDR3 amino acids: CASSLGTSGPRGETQYF. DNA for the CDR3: TGTGCCAGCAGCTTAGGGACTAGCGGACCCAGAGGAGAGACCCAGTACTTC.

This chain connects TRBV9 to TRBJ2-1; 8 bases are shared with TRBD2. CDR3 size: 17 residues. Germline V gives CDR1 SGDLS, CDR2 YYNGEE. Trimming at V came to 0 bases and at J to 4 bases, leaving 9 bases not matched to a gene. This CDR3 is CASSVDSVTSGYNEQFF. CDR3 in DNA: TGTGCCAGCAGCGTAGATTCTGTTACTAGCGGTTACAATGAGCAGTTCTTC.

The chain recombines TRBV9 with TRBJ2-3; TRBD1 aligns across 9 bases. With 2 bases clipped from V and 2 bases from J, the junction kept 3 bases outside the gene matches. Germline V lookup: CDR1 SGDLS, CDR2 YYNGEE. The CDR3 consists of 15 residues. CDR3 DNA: TGTGCCAGCAGCGTCACAGGGGGCTTCACAGATACGCAGTATTTT. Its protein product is CASSVTGGFTDTQYF.

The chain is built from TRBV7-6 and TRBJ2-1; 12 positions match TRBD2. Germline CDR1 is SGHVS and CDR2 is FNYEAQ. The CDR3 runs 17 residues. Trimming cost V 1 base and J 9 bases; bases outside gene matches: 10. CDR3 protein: CASSLVSTSGGFGEQFF. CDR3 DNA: TGTGCCAGCAGCTTAGTTAGTACTAGCGGGGGGTTCGGTGAGCAGTTCTTC.

The CDR3 sequence: CASSQDRDSYEQYF. The CDR3 region has the DNA TGCGCCAGCAGCCAAGACCGGGACAGCTACGAGCAGTACTTC. The chain has TRBV4-1 and TRBJ2-7; TRBD1 matches 7 bases. The CDR3 consists of 14 residues. After removal of 0 bases from V and 3 bases from J, the junction contained 2 bases not matched to a gene. The germline CDR1 and CDR2 sequences are MGHRA and YSYEKL.

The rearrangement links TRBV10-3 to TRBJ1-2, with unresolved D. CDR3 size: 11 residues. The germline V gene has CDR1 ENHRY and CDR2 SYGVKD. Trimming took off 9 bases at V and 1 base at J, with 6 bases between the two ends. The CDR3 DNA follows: TGTGCCATAACAGATAACTATGGCTACACCTTC. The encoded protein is CAITDNYGYTF.

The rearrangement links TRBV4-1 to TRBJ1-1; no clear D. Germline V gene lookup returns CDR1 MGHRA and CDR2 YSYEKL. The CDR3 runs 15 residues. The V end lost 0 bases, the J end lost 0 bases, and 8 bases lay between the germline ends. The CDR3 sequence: CASSQDRQVNTEAFF. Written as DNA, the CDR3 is TGCGCCAGCAGCCAAGATCGCCAGGTGAACACTGAAGCTTTCTTT.

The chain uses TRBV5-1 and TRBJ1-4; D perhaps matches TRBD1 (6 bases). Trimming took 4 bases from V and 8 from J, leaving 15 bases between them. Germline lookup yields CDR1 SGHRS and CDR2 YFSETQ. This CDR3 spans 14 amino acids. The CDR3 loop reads CASSGGQGREKLFF. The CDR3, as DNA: TGCGCCAGCAGCGGCGGGCAGGGGCGGGAAAAACTGTTTTTT.

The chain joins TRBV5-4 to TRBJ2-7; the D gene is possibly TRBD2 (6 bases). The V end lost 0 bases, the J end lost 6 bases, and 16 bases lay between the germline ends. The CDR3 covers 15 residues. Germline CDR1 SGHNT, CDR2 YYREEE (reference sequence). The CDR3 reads CASSLGGLQVGEQYF. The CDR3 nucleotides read TGTGCCAGCAGCTTGGGGGGACTCCAAGTTGGCGAGCAGTACTTC. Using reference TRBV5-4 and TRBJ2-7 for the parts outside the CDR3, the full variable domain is ETGVTQSPTHLIKTRGQQVTLRCSSQSGHNTVSWYQQALGQGPQFIFQYYREEENGRGNFPPRFSGLQFPNYSSELNVNALELDDSALYLCASSLGGLQVGEQYFGPGTRLTVT.

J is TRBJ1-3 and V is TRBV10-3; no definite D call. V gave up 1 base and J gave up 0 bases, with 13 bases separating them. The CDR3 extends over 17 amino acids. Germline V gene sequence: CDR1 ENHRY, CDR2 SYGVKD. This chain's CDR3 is CAISEFGRLISGNTIYF. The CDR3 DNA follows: TGTGCCATCAGTGAGTTCGGCAGACTCATCTCTGGAAACACCATATATTTT.

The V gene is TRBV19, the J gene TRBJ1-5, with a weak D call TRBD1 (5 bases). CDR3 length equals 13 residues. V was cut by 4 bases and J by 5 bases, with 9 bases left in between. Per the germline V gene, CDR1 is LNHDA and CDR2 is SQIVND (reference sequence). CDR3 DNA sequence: TGTGCCAGTAGTAATTGGGGGGATCAGCCCCAGCATTTT. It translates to CASSNWGDQPQHF.

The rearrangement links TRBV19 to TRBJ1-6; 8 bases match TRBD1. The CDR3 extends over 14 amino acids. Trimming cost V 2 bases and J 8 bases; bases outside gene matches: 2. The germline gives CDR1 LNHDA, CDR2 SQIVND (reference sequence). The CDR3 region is CASSIQGADSPLHF. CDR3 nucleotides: TGTGCCAGTAGTATACAGGGGGCGGATTCACCCCTCCACTTT.

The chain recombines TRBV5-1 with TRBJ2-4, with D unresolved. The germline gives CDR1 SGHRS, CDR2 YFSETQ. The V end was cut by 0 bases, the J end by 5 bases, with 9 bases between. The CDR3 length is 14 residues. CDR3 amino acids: CASSLGLRENIQYF. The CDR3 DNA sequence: TGCGCCAGCAGCTTGGGGCTCCGTGAAAACATTCAGTACTTC.

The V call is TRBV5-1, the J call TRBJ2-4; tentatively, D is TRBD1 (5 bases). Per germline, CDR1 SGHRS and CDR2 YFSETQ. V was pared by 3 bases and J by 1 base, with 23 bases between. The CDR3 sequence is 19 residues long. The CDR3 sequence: CASSSKVSGPSSAKNIQYF. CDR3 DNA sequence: TGCGCCAGCAGCTCGAAGGTATCAGGGCCCTCATCGGCCAAAAACATTCAGTACTTC. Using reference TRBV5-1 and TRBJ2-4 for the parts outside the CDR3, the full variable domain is KAGVTQTPRYLIKTRGQQVTLSCSPISGHRSVSWYQQTPGQGLQFLFEYFSETQRNKGNFPGRFSGRQFSNSRSEMNVSTLELGDSALYLCASSSKVSGPSSAKNIQYFGAGTRLSVL.

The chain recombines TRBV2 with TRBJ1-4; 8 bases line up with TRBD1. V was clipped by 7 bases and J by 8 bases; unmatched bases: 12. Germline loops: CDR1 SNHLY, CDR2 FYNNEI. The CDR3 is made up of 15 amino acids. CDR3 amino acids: CASNPMTGVGEKLFF. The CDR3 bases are TGTGCCAGCAATCCAATGACAGGGGTTGGAGAAAAACTGTTTTTT.